The T cell receptor beta chain described here comes from a study of T-cell reconstitution after alpha-beta-depleted transplantation in children. This clonotype was counted ten times or more. Its specificity is unknown. The library targeted TCRbeta and was prepared with unique molecular identifiers. TCRdb reprocessed the PCR reads with MiXCR, giving one entry per CDR3 protein. This table holds about 300,000 distinct CDR3 sequences, about 9.4% found once. Overall study findings and caveats: Hyperexpanded clones declined; after one year, newly produced T cells mostly supplied diversity. Several hundred graft clones that had expanded were reportedly the source of alpha-beta T cells about two months after transplant.

The CDR3 is made up of 16 amino acids. Germline V gene lookup returns CDR1 DFQATT and CDR2 SNEGSKA (reference sequence). Trimming removed 1 base from V and 0 bases from J, with 13 bases in between. This clonotype originated in a boy younger than two with acute myeloid leukemia, due to receive a stem cell transplant. Here the sequenced sample was PBMCs, taken before TCRalphabeta/CD19-depleted stem cell transplant. The rearrangement joins TRBV20-1 to TRBJ2-4; D might be TRBD2 (6 bases). The CDR3 sequence: CSARAGTSVAKNIQYF. Written as DNA, the CDR3 is TGCAGTGCTAGAGCCGGGACTTCTGTAGCCAAAAACATTCAGTACTTC.